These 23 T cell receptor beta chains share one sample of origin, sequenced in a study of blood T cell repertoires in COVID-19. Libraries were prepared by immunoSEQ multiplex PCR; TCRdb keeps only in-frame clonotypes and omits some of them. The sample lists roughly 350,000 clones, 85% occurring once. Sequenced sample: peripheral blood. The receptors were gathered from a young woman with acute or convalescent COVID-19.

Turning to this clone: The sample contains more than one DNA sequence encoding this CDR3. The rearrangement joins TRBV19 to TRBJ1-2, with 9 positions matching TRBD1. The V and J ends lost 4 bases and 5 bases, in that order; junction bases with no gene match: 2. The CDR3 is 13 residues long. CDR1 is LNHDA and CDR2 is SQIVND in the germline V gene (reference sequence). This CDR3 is CASSTGQGYGYTF. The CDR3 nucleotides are TGTGCCAGTAGTACGGGACAGGGTTATGGCTACACCTTC.

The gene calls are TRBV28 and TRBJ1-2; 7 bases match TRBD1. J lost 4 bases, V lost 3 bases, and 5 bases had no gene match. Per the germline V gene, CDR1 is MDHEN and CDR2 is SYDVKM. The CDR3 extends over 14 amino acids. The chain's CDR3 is CASSLTGRLYGYTF. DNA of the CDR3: TGTGCCAGCAGTTTGACAGGGCGCCTCTATGGCTACACCTTC.

This CDR3 is CASSLQGTGELFF. The CDR3 region has the DNA TGTGCCAGCAGCTTACAGGGTACCGGGGAGCTGTTTTTT. The genes are TRBV28 and TRBJ2-2, with D perhaps TRBD1 (6 bases). This CDR3 region has 13 residues. Trimming pared 6 bases from V and 5 bases from J, leaving 10 bases between. From germline, CDR1 is MDHEN and CDR2 SYDVKM.

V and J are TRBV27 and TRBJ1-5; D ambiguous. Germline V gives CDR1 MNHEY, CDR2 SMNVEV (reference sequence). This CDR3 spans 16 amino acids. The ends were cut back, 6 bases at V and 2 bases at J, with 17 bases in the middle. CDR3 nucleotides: TGTGCCAGCAGGCGGGGAGGCGCTGGAGGCAATCAGCCCCAGCATTTT. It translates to CASRRGGAGGNQPQHF.

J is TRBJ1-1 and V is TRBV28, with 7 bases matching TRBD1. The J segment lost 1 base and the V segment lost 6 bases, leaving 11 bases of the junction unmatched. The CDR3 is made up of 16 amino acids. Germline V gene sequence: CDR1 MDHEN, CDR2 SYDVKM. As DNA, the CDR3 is TGTGCCAGCAGGCCTCAAAGGGGGCTCGGGAACACTGAAGCTTTCTTT. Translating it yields CASRPQRGLGNTEAFF.

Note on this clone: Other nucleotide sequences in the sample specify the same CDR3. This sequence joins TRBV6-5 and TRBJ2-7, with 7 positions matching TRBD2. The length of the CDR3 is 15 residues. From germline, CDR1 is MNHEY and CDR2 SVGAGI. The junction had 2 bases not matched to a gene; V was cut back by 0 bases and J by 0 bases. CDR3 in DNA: TGTGCCAGCAGTTACTCGGGCGGGAGCTCCTACGAGCAGTACTTC. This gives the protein CASSYSGGSSYEQYF.

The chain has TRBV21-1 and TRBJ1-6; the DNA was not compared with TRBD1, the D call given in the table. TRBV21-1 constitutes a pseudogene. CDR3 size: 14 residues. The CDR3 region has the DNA TGTGCCAGCAGCGCCCCTGGGACACATTCACCCCTCCACTTT. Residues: CASSAPGTHSPLHF.

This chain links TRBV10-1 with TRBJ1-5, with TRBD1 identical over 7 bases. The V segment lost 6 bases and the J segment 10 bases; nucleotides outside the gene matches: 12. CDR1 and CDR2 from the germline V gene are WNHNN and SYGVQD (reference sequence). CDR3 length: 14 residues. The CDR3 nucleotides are TGCGCCAGCAGCCCTCCGAGACAGGGAGTCCCCCAGCATTTT. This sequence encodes CASSPPRQGVPQHF.

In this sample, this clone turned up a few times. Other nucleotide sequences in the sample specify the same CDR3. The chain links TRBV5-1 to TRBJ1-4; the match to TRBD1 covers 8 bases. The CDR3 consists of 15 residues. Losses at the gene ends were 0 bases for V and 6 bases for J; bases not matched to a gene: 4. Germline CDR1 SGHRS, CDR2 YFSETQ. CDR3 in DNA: TGCGCCAGCAGCTTGGAGGGGACAGGTTATGAAAAACTGTTTTTT. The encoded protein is CASSLEGTGYEKLFF. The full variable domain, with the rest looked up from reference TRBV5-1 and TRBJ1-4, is KAGVTQTPRYLIKTRGQQVTLSCSPISGHRSVSWYQQTPGQGLQFLFEYFSETQRNKGNFPGRFSGRQFSNSRSEMNVSTLELGDSALYLCASSLEGTGYEKLFFGSGTQLSVL.

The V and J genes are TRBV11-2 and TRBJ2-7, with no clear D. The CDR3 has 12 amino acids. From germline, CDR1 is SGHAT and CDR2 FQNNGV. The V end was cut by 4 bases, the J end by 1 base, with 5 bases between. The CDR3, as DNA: TGTGCCAGCAGCTCGTTATCCTACGAGCAGTACTTC. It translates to CASSSLSYEQYF.

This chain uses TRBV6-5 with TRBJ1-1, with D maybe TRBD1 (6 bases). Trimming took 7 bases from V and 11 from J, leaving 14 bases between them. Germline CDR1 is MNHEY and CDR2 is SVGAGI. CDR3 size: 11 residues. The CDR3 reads CASTEQGQAFF. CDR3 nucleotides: TGTGCCAGCACCGAACAGGGCCAGGCTTTCTTT.

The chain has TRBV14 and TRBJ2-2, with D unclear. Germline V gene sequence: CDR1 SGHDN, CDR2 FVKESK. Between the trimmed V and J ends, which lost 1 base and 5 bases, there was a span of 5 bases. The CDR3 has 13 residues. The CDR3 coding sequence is TGTGCCAGCAGCCAAGTACATACCGGGGAGCTGTTTTTT. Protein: CASSQVHTGELFF.

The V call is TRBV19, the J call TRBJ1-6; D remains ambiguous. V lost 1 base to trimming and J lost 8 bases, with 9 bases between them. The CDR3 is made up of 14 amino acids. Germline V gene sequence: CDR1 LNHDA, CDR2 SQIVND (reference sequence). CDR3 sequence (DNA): TGTGCCAGTAGTATAGCTGGCCAGTATTCACCCCTCCACTTT. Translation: CASSIAGQYSPLHF.

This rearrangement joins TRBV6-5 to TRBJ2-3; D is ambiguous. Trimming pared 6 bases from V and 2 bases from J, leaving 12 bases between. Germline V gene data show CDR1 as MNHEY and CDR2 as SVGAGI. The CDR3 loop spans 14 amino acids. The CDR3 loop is CASRAGLVTDTQYF. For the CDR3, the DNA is TGTGCCAGCAGGGCAGGTCTCGTCACAGATACGCAGTATTTT.

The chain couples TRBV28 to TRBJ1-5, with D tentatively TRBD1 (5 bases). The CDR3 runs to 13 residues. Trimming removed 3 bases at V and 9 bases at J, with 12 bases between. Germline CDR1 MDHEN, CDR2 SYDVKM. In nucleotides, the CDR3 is TGTGCCAGCAGTTTTGGGGGGATCATGCCCCAGCATTTT. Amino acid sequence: CASSFGGIMPQHF.

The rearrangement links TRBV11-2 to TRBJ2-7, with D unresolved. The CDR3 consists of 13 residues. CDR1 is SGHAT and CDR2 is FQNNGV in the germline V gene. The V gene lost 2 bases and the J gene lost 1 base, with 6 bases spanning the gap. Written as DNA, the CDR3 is TGTGCCAGCAGCTTATTAGAATCCTACGAGCAGTACTTC. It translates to CASSLLESYEQYF.

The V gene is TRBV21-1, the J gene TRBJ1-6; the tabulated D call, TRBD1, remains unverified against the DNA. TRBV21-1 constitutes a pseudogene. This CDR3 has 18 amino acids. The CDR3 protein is CASMGPQGDNSYNSPLHF. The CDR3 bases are TGTGCCAGCATGGGTCCCCAGGGTGATAACTCCTATAATTCACCCCTCCACTTT.

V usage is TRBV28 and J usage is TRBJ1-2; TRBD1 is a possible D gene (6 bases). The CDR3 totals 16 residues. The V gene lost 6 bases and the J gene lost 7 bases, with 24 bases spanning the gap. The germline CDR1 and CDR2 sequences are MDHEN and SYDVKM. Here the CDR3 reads CASSLTRGPSRIGYTF. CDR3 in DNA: TGTGCCAGCAGCCTTACCAGGGGCCCTTCGAGAATTGGCTACACCTTC.

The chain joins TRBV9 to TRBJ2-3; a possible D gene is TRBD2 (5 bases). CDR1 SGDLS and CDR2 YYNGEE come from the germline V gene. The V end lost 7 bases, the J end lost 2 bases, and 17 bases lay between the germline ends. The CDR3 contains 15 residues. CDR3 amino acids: CASGPFLGVTDTQYF. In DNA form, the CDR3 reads TGTGCCAGCGGACCCTTCTTGGGAGTCACAGATACGCAGTATTTT. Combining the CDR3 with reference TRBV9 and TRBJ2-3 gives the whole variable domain DSGVTQTPKHLITATGQRVTLRCSPRSGDLSVYWYQQSLDQGLQFLIQYYNGEERAKGNILERFSAQQFPDLHSELNLSSLELGDSALYFCASGPFLGVTDTQYFGPGTRLTVL.

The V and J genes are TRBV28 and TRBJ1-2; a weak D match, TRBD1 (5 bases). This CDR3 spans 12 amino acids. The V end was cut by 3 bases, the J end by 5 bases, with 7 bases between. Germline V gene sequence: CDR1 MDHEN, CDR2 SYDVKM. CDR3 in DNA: TGTGCCAGCAGTTTGGGGCCTTATGGCTACACCTTC. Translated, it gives CASSLGPYGYTF.

Here the CDR3 reads CASSHQAQGNEQYF. CDR3 bases: TGTGCCAGCAGCCACCAAGCACAGGGTAACGAGCAGTACTTC. The rearrangement uses TRBV14 and TRBJ2-7; TRBD1 is a possible D gene (6 bases). This CDR3 spans 14 amino acids. Per the germline V gene, CDR1 is SGHDN and CDR2 is FVKESK. The V and J ends lost 3 bases and 5 bases respectively, with 14 bases between them. Drawing the rest from reference TRBV14 and TRBJ2-7, the complete variable domain is EAGVTQFPSHSVIEKGQTVTLRCDPISGHDNLYWYRRVMGKEIKFLLHFVKESKQDESGMPNNRFLAERTGGTYSTLKVQPAELEDSGVYFCASSHQAQGNEQYFGPGTRLTVT.

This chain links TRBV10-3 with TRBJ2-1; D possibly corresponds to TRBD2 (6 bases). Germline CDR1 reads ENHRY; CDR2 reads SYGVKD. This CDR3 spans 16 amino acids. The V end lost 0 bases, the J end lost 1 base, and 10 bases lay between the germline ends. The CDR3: CAISESLAGSYNEQFF. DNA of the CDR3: TGTGCCATCAGTGAGTCACTGGCGGGGTCCTACAATGAGCAGTTCTTC.

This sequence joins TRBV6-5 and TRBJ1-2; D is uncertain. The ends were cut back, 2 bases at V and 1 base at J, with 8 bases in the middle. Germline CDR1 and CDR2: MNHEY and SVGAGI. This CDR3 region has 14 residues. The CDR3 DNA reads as TGTGCCAGCAGTTACCGTGGCAGTAACTATGGCTACACCTTC. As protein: CASSYRGSNYGYTF.